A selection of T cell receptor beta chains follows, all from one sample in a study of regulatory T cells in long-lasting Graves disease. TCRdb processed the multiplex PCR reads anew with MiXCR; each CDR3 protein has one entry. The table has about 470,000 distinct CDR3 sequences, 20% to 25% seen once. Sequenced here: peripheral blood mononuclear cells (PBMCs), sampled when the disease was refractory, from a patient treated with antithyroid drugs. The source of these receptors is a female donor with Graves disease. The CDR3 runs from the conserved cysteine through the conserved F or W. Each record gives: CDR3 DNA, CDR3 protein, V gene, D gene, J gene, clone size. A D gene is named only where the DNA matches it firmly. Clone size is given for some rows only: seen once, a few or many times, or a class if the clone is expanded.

cdr3_nt: TGTGCCAGCTCACCGAGGACAGATGGGGATGGCTACACCTTC; cdr3_aa: CASSPRTDGDGYTF; v_call: TRBV18; d_call: .; j_call: TRBJ1-2; clone_size: few
cdr3_nt: TGTGCCAGCAGTTTATGGTCATCCGAGCAGTACTTC; cdr3_aa: CASSLWSSEQYF; v_call: TRBV28; d_call: .; j_call: TRBJ2-7; clone_size: many
cdr3_nt: TGTGCCAGCACCGAAGGTGGGGCCAACGTCCTGACTTTC; cdr3_aa: CASTEGGANVLTF; v_call: TRBV6-2/TRBV6-3; d_call: .; j_call: TRBJ2-6; clone_size: many
cdr3_nt: TGTGCCAGCAGTTTACTCGGTGTGGGACGGAGCTCCTACGAGCAGTACTTC; cdr3_aa: CASSLLGVGRSSYEQYF; v_call: TRBV28; d_call: .; j_call: TRBJ2-7; clone_size: many
cdr3_nt: TGTGCCTGTACGGGACAGGCCATCTACGAGCAGTACTTC; cdr3_aa: CACTGQAIYEQYF; v_call: TRBV30; d_call: TRBD1; j_call: TRBJ2-7; clone_size: many
cdr3_nt: TGTGCCAGCTATTCCGGGACAGGGGAAAAACTGTTTTTT; cdr3_aa: CASYSGTGEKLFF; v_call: TRBV18; d_call: TRBD1; j_call: TRBJ1-4; clone_size: few
cdr3_nt: TGCAGCGTGGGGGGCGCCCAGACCTACGAGCAGTACTTC; cdr3_aa: CSVGGAQTYEQYF; v_call: TRBV29-1; d_call: .; j_call: TRBJ2-7; clone_size: few
cdr3_nt: TGTGCCAGCAGTCCTAAGTTTATAGGGGAAGGTGAAAAACTGTTTTTT; cdr3_aa: CASSPKFIGEGEKLFF; v_call: TRBV12-3/TRBV12-4; d_call: .; j_call: TRBJ1-4; clone_size: .
cdr3_nt: TGTGCCAGCAGCCAATGGGAACCCTATGGCTACACCTTC; cdr3_aa: CASSQWEPYGYTF; v_call: TRBV3-1; d_call: .; j_call: TRBJ1-2; clone_size: many
cdr3_nt: TGTGCCAGTAGTACCCAGAATGCCCTCGAGCAGTACTTC; cdr3_aa: CASSTQNALEQYF; v_call: TRBV19; d_call: .; j_call: TRBJ2-7; clone_size: .
cdr3_nt: TGTGCCAGCAGTTACGCCCATCAAGAGACCCAGTACTTC; cdr3_aa: CASSYAHQETQYF; v_call: TRBV6-2/TRBV6-3; d_call: .; j_call: TRBJ2-5; clone_size: .
cdr3_nt: TGTGCCAGCAGCGTAGGAGGACAGGGGGCGAGAGGCTACACCTTC; cdr3_aa: CASSVGGQGARGYTF; v_call: TRBV9; d_call: TRBD1; j_call: TRBJ1-2; clone_size: many
cdr3_nt: TGTGCCTGTCTGCCAGGGGAGGGTGAAAAACTGTTTTTT; cdr3_aa: CACLPGEGEKLFF; v_call: TRBV30; d_call: .; j_call: TRBJ1-4; clone_size: .
cdr3_nt: TGTGCCAGCAGTGAATCCCCAGATAGCACAGATACGCAGTATTTT; cdr3_aa: CASSESPDSTDTQYF; v_call: TRBV25-1; d_call: .; j_call: TRBJ2-3; clone_size: .
cdr3_nt: TGCAGTGCTAGAGCGACTAGCGGGAGTTCGGAGACCCAGTACTTC; cdr3_aa: CSARATSGSSETQYF; v_call: TRBV20-1; d_call: TRBD2; j_call: TRBJ2-5; clone_size: many
cdr3_nt: TGTGCCAGCAGTCCCGGACAGTCCTATGGCTACACCTTC; cdr3_aa: CASSPGQSYGYTF; v_call: TRBV27; d_call: .; j_call: TRBJ1-2; clone_size: many
cdr3_nt: TGTGCCAGCAGCTTACTCTCCCCCGGTGGCACTGAAGCTTTCTTT; cdr3_aa: CASSLLSPGGTEAFF; v_call: TRBV7-9; d_call: .; j_call: TRBJ1-1; clone_size: few
cdr3_nt: TGTGCCACCTCCTATAGCAATCAGCCCCAGCATTTT; cdr3_aa: CATSYSNQPQHF; v_call: TRBV24-1; d_call: .; j_call: TRBJ1-5; clone_size: few
cdr3_nt: TGTGCCAGCAGCTTGGAACAGTGGGGGACCCAGTACTTC; cdr3_aa: CASSLEQWGTQYF; v_call: TRBV5-6; d_call: .; j_call: TRBJ2-5; clone_size: .
cdr3_nt: TGCGCCAGCAGCCAAATCAGGGGGCCGGGGGAAAAACTGTTTTTT; cdr3_aa: CASSQIRGPGEKLFF; v_call: TRBV4-3; d_call: TRBD1; j_call: TRBJ1-4; clone_size: few
cdr3_nt: TGTGCCAGCAGTTTAAGAGCGGGAGGCCGCGAGCAGTACTTC; cdr3_aa: CASSLRAGGREQYF; v_call: TRBV27; d_call: TRBD2; j_call: TRBJ2-7; clone_size: .
cdr3_nt: TGTGCCAGCAGTGAAGAAGGGGGAAATTCACCCCTCCACTTT; cdr3_aa: CASSEEGGNSPLHF; v_call: TRBV2; d_call: .; j_call: TRBJ1-6; clone_size: few
cdr3_nt: TGTGCCTGGGCCACCGGGGGCATTCAGTACTTC; cdr3_aa: CAWATGGIQYF; v_call: TRBV30; d_call: .; j_call: TRBJ2-4; clone_size: many
cdr3_nt: TGTGCCAACCTAGACAGCTCTGGGGCCAACGTCCTGACTTTC; cdr3_aa: CANLDSSGANVLTF; v_call: TRBV12-3/TRBV12-4; d_call: .; j_call: TRBJ2-6; clone_size: many
cdr3_nt: TGTGCCAGTAGTCTGAGGACTAGCGGGAGATACGAGCAGTACTTC; cdr3_aa: CASSLRTSGRYEQYF; v_call: TRBV19; d_call: TRBD2; j_call: TRBJ2-7; clone_size: .
cdr3_nt: TGCAGCGTTGAAGCCCCACTGACCCCTGAAGCTTTCTTT; cdr3_aa: CSVEAPLTPEAFF; v_call: TRBV29-1; d_call: .; j_call: TRBJ1-1; clone_size: few
cdr3_nt: TGTGCCAGCATCCTGACCTGGGACACTGAAGCTTTCTTT; cdr3_aa: CASILTWDTEAFF; v_call: TRBV28; d_call: .; j_call: TRBJ1-1; clone_size: many